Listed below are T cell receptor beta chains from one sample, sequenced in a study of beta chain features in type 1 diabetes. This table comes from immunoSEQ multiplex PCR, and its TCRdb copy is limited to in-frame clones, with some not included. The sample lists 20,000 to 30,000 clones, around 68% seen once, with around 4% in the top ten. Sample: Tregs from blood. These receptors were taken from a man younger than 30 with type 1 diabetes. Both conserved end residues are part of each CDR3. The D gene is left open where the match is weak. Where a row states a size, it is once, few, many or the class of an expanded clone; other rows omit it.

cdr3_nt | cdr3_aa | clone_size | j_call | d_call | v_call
TGTGCCAGCAGTTGGGACAACACAGATACGCAGTATTTT | CASSWDNTDTQYF | few | TRBJ2-3 | . | TRBV6-5
TGTGCCAGCAGTCTTAGCGGGGGGCCGGCAGATACGCAGTATTTT | CASSLSGGPADTQYF | . | TRBJ2-3 | TRBD2 | TRBV7-9
TGCAGTGCGGGGCAGGGCTACGAGCAGTACTTC | CSAGQGYEQYF | . | TRBJ2-7 | . | TRBV20-1
TGTGCCAGCAGCTTTTCTGGTGGGCCAAACACCGGGGAGCTGTTTTTT | CASSFSGGPNTGELFF | . | TRBJ2-2 | . | TRBV7-2
TGTGCCAGCAACGGACAGGGGGCAAGTCAAGAGACCCAGTACTTC | CASNGQGASQETQYF | . | TRBJ2-5 | TRBD1 | TRBV28
TGTGCCAGCTGCCCGTTTAGTGGTGAAGCTTTCTTT | CASCPFSGEAFF | . | TRBJ1-1 | . | TRBV28
TGTGCCAGCAGCTTCCTGGGACAGGAGTACACTGAAGCTTTCTTT | CASSFLGQEYTEAFF | few | TRBJ1-1 | TRBD1 | TRBV7-2
TGTGCCATCAGTGATGGGCTGCGAGCCTCTGGGGCCAACGTCCTGACTTTC | CAISDGLRASGANVLTF | few | TRBJ2-6 | . | TRBV10-3
TGTGCCAGCTCACCAATGAGCGGGGGCGGTGAGCAGTTCTTC | CASSPMSGGGEQFF | few | TRBJ2-1 | TRBD2 | TRBV18
TGTGCCAGCAGTACAGGGGGAAGTAACTATGGCTACACCTTC | CASSTGGSNYGYTF | . | TRBJ1-2 | TRBD1 | TRBV7-9
TGTGCCAGTAGTATAAGGGACAGGGGCACTGAAGCTTTCTTT | CASSIRDRGTEAFF | . | TRBJ1-1 | TRBD1 | TRBV19
TGTGCCAGTAGACCTACTAGCGGGAGGGAGGGGGGCGCAGATACGCAGTATTTT | CASRPTSGREGGADTQYF | . | TRBJ2-3 | TRBD2 | TRBV28
TGTGCCAGCAGCTTACTAGCGGGTAATTCGGCAGATACGCAGTATTTT | CASSLLAGNSADTQYF | . | TRBJ2-3 | TRBD2 | TRBV7-6
TGCAGTGCTAGTAGGAGGTCCGAGGAGTTCTTC | CSASRRSEEFF | . | TRBJ2-1 | . | TRBV20-1
TGTGCCAGCAGCGTAGGAGCGGGAGGTTTCTCTGGGGCCAACGTCCTGACTTTC | CASSVGAGGFSGANVLTF | . | TRBJ2-6 | TRBD2 | TRBV9
TGCAGCGCGACAGGGACCTCTGGAAACACCATATATTTT | CSATGTSGNTIYF | . | TRBJ1-3 | TRBD1 | TRBV29-1
TGTGCCAGCAGCTCGAGCGGGACAGGGTGGCAGTCCCAGCATTTT | CASSSSGTGWQSQHF | . | TRBJ1-5 | TRBD1 | TRBV7-2
TGTGCCAGCAGACGGGACTTCCGGGGGGGGACCCAGTACTTC | CASRRDFRGGTQYF | . | TRBJ2-5 | TRBD2 | TRBV2
TGTGCCAGCAGCCCCTGGGTGATGAGGGGGCGCTATGGCTACACCTTC | CASSPWVMRGRYGYTF | . | TRBJ1-2 | TRBD1 | TRBV7-2
TGTGCCAGCAGCACAGGGGCGGTATACCAGCCCCAGCATTTT | CASSTGAVYQPQHF | . | TRBJ1-5 | TRBD1 | TRBV2
TGCGCCAGCAGCCCCGCAGGTCCAGGCTACGAGCAGTACTTC | CASSPAGPGYEQYF | . | TRBJ2-7 | . | TRBV5-1
TGTGCCACCCGAAGAGGGAACGAGCAGTTCTTC | CATRRGNEQFF | . | TRBJ2-1 | . | TRBV10-3
TGCGCCAGCAGCTTAACACAGGGGGGAGGGCCAGATACGCAGTATTTT | CASSLTQGGGPDTQYF | . | TRBJ2-3 | . | TRBV5-1
TGCAGCGTTGGGAGTGGTAACTATGGCTACACCTTC | CSVGSGNYGYTF | . | TRBJ1-2 | . | TRBV29-1
TGTGCCTGGAGGGACCGGGACATAGACTACGAGCAGTACTTC | CAWRDRDIDYEQYF | . | TRBJ2-7 | . | TRBV30
TGTGCCAGCAGTGGGGCCGGGACAGGAGGACGTCAGTACTTC | CASSGAGTGGRQYF | . | TRBJ2-5 | TRBD1 | TRBV28
TGTGCCAGCTCACCACCGCTCGGTTCCTCCTACAATGAGCAGTTCTTC | CASSPPLGSSYNEQFF | . | TRBJ2-1 | . | TRBV18
TGTGCCATCAGTGAAGGGCTAGCGGATGAGCAGTTCTTC | CAISEGLADEQFF | . | TRBJ2-1 | TRBD2 | TRBV10-3
TGTGCCAGCAGCAACTCGGTTTCTAACTATGGCTACACCTTC | CASSNSVSNYGYTF | . | TRBJ1-2 | . | TRBV6-6
TGTGCCTGGAGTGAAACAGGGTTCGGAGGCTACACCTTC | CAWSETGFGGYTF | . | TRBJ1-2 | . | TRBV30
TGTGCCAGCAGCCCATTTGGGACTGCTAACACCGGGGAGCTGTTTTTT | CASSPFGTANTGELFF | . | TRBJ2-2 | . | TRBV11-2
TGCGCCAGCAGCCCGGTGCGGGGGGCAACTGAAGCTTTCTTT | CASSPVRGATEAFF | . | TRBJ1-1 | . | TRBV5-1
TGTGCCAGCAGTGCTGTTCCAGGGGTTTATGGCTACACCTTC | CASSAVPGVYGYTF | . | TRBJ1-2 | . | TRBV6-5
TGTGCCAGCAGACCCAGAAACAATGAGCAGTTCTTC | CASRPRNNEQFF | . | TRBJ2-1 | . | TRBV6-5
TGTGCCACCAGCAGGGTACTGAAAGAGACCCAGTACTTC | CATSRVLKETQYF | . | TRBJ2-5 | . | TRBV15
TGTGCCAGCAGCTTAGGGGGGGTCAGGGCAGATACGCAGTATTTT | CASSLGGVRADTQYF | . | TRBJ2-3 | . | TRBV7-9
TGTGCCTGGAGCAGGGTGTCTGGAAACACCATATATTTT | CAWSRVSGNTIYF | . | TRBJ1-3 | . | TRBV30
TGTGCCAGCAGAAGGGGTTTGAACACCGGGGAGCTGTTTTTT | CASRRGLNTGELFF | few | TRBJ2-2 | . | TRBV6-5
TGTGCCACCAGCAGAGATCTCCCCACAGGGTGGGCCTACGAGCAGTACTTC | CATSRDLPTGWAYEQYF | . | TRBJ2-7 | . | TRBV15
TGTGCCAGCAGCTTAGAGACTAGTTATGAGCAGTTCTTC | CASSLETSYEQFF | . | TRBJ2-1 | . | TRBV7-6
TGCGCCAGCAGGGACAGCCGAGAGATGAACTATGGCTACACCTTC | CASRDSREMNYGYTF | . | TRBJ1-2 | . | TRBV5-1
TGTGCCAGCTCACGGACGGACAGCGGCGAGCAGTACTTC | CASSRTDSGEQYF | . | TRBJ2-7 | . | TRBV18
TGTGCCAGCAGCACGGGACAGGGGCCACAAGAGACCCAGTACTTC | CASSTGQGPQETQYF | . | TRBJ2-5 | TRBD1 | TRBV5-4
TGTGCCAGCTCACCACGGACTAGCGGGAGTGCCGGGGAGCTGTTTTTT | CASSPRTSGSAGELFF | . | TRBJ2-2 | TRBD2 | TRBV18
TGTGCCAGCAGTTCGGCGGTAGCGGGAGATACGCAGTATTTT | CASSSAVAGDTQYF | . | TRBJ2-3 | TRBD2 | TRBV6-6
TGCAGCGTTGCCGGACTGGCCGTTAACACTGAAGCTTTCTTT | CSVAGLAVNTEAFF | . | TRBJ1-1 | . | TRBV29-1
TGTGCCAGCAGTACAGCAGGGTTTGGTGAAAAACTGTTTTTT | CASSTAGFGEKLFF | . | TRBJ1-4 | . | TRBV28
TGCAGCGTTGGCGGTGCAGTCAACAATGAGCAGTTCTTC | CSVGGAVNNEQFF | . | TRBJ2-1 | . | TRBV29-1
TGTGCCAGCAGCACGAGAGGGTTCTATGGCTACACCTTC | CASSTRGFYGYTF | . | TRBJ1-2 | . | TRBV6-6
TGTGCCAGCAGCTCCCAGTGGGATACGCAGTATTTT | CASSSQWDTQYF | . | TRBJ2-3 | . | TRBV7-2
TGTGCCAGCAGCTTGGAAGGGGGGGGATACAATGAGCAGTTCTTC | CASSLEGGGYNEQFF | . | TRBJ2-1 | . | TRBV7-2
TGTGCCAGCAATTTCGACAGGGTGAACTATGGCTACACCTTC | CASNFDRVNYGYTF | . | TRBJ1-2 | TRBD1 | TRBV6-1